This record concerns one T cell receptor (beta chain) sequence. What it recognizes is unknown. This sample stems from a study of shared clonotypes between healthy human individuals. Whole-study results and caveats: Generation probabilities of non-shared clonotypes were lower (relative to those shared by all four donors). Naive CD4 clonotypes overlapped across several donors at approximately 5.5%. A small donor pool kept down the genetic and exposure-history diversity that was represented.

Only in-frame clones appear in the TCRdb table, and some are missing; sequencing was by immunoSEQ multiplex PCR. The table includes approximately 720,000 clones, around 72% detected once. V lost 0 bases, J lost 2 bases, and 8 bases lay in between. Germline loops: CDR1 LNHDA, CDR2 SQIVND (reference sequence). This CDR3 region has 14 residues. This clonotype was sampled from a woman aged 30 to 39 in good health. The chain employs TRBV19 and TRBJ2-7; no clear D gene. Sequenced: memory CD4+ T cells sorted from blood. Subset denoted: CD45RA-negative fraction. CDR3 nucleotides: TGTGCCAGTAGTATAGATGGTCGGACCTACGAGCAGTACTTC. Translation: CASSIDGRTYEQYF.